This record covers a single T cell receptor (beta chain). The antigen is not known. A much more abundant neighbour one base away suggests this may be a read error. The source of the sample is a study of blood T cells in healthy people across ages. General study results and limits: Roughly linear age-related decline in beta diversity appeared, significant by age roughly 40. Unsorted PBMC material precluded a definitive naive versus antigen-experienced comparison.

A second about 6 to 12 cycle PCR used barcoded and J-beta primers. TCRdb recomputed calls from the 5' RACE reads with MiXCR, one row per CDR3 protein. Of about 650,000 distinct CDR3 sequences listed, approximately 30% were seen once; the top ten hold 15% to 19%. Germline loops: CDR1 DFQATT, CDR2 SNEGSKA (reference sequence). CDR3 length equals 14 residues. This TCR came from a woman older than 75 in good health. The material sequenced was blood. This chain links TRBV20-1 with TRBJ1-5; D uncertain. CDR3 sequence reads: CSAARLGSNQPRHF. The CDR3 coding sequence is TGCAGTGCTGCCCGGCTAGGGAGCAATCAGCCCCGGCATTTT.